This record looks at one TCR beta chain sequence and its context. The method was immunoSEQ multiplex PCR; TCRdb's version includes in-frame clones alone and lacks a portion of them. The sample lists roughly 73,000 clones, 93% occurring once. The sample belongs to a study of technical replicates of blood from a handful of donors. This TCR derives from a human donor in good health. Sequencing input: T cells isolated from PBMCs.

The CDR3 DNA is TGCAGTGCCCGGTGGGGAGACGAGCAGTACTTC. It encodes CSARWGDEQYF. The chain couples TRBV20-1 to TRBJ2-7; possible D gene TRBD2, 5 bases. V was pared by 6 bases and J by 5 bases, with 11 bases between. The CDR3 contains 11 residues. Germline V gives CDR1 DFQATT, CDR2 SNEGSKA (reference sequence).